This TCR beta chain was recorded in a study of control samples from healthy donors and cancer patients (dated by TCRdb to the early 2020s). CDR1 WSHSY and CDR2 SAAADI were looked up in the germline V gene. From the cysteine through the phenylalanine, the CDR3 covers 16 amino acids. The read is trimmed to its CDR3 DNA, 48 bases read in frame from base 1. V is cut by 6 bases and J by 7 bases, and the space between the germline ends is 22 bases. Points on this clone: Its target antigen remains unknown. No base qualities exist here, and no much larger clone lies one base off it.

The method was the immunoSEQ multiplex PCR assay. In its TCRdb copy, this immuneACCESS table keeps in-frame sequences only and misses some clones. Where compared with another copy, unresolved V genes explain less than half of these, and the others have no known cause. Present in this sample are roughly 120,000 clones, around nine tenths of which were seen just once. The top ten clones comprise 12% of the sample. Here the chain combines TRBV10-2 and TRBJ2-1; matching of 6 bases hints at TRBD2 as the D gene. This sequence was found in a man aged 25 to 45 in good health. The sequenced material came from blood. The sequenced DNA is TGCGCCAGCAGAGGTGGGGCGGGAAGTTATGGAAATGAGCAGTTCTTC. The translation is CASRGGAGSYGNEQFF.